The following is a T cell receptor beta chain sequence with its context. The data are from a study of blood T cell repertoires in COVID-19. Looking at the study overall: Spain, Italy and the United States supplied samples that represented acute and convalescent COVID-19. Sources were T cells, B-cell-depleted T cells, or PBMCs; the material itself was cDNA or gDNA.

Per the authors' pipeline: Estimation of nucleated cell counts relied on the amplification of reference gene primers. Generated by immunoSEQ multiplex PCR, the TCRdb table keeps only in-frame clones and is missing some. Clonal size and the V and J genes are those of that table, whereas D and trimming came from the DNA. Among about 130,000 clones listed, around nine tenths were seen once. V lost 4 bases, J lost 1 base, and 6 bases stayed unmatched. CDR3 length: 15 amino acids. Germline V CDR1 and CDR2: SGHRS, YFSETQ. Sequencing used peripheral blood. The gene calls are TRBV5-1 and TRBJ1-1; 8 bases match TRBD1. The sequence was obtained from an elderly woman with acute or convalescent COVID-19. The chain's CDR3 is CASSPRTGRNTEAFF. The CDR3 nucleotides are TGCGCCAGCAGCCCAAGGACAGGGAGGAACACTGAAGCTTTCTTT.